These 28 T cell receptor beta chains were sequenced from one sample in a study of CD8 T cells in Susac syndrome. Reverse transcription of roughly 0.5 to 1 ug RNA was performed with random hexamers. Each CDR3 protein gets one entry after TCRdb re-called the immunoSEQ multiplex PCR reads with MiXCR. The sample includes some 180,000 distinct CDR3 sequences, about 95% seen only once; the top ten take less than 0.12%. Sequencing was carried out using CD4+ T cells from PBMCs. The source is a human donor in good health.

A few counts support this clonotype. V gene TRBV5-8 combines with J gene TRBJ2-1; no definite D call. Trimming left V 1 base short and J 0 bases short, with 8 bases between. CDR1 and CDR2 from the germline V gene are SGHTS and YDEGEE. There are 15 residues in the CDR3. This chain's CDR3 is CASSLPGSSYNEQFF. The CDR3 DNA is TGTGCCAGCAGCTTGCCCGGTAGCTCCTACAATGAGCAGTTCTTC.

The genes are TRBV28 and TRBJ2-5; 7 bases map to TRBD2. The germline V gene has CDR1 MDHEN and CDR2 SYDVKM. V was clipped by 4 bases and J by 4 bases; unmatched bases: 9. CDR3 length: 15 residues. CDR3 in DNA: TGTGCCAGCAGTTCACTCGCGGGGGTAGGAGAGACCCAGTACTTC. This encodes CASSSLAGVGETQYF.

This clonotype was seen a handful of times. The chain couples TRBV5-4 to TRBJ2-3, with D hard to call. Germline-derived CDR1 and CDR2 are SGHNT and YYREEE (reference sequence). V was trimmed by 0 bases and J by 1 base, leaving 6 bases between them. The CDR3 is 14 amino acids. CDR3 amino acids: CASSLVRGTDTQYF. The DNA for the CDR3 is TGTGCCAGCAGCTTGGTGCGCGGCACAGATACGCAGTATTTT.

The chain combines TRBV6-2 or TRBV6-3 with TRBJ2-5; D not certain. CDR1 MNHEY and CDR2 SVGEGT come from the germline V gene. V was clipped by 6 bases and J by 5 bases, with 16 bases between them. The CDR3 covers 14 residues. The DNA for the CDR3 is TGTGCCAGCAGCACACCTCACCGTGGGGAGACCCAGTACTTC. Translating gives CASSTPHRGETQYF.

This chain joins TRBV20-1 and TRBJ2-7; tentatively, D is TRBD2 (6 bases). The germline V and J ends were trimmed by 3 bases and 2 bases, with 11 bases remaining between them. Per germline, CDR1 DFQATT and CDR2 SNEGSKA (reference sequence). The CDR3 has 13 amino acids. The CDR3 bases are TGCAGTGCTAGCGGGACTCTTGCCTACGAGCAGTACTTC. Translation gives CSASGTLAYEQYF.

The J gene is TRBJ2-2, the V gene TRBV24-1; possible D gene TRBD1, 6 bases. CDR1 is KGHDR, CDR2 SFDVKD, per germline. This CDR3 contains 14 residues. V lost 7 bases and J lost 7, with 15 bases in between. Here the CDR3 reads CATRRAGTSGELFF. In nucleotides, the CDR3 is TGTGCCACCAGGAGGGCCGGGACAAGCGGGGAGCTGTTTTTT.

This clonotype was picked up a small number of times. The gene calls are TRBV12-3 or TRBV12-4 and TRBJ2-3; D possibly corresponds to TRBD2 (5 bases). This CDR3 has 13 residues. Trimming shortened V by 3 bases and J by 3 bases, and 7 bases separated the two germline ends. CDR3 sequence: CASSFSGTDTQYF. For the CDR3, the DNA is TGTGCCAGCAGTTTTTCGGGGACAGATACGCAGTATTTT.

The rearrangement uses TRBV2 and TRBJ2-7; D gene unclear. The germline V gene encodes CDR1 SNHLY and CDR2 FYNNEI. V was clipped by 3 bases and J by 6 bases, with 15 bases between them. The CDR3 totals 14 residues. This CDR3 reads CASSELGPLSEQYF. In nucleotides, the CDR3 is TGTGCCAGCAGTGAGCTGGGCCCCCTATCCGAGCAGTACTTC.

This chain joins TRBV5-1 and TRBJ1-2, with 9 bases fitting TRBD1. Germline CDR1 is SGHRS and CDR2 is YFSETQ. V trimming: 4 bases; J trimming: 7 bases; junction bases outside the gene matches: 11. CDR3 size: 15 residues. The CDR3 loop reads CASSPGTGTYGGYTF. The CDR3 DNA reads TGCGCCAGCAGCCCCGGGACAGGGACGTATGGTGGCTACACCTTC.

The CDR3 protein is CASSLRTGGASYEQYF. Here the CDR3 DNA reads TGTGCCAGCAGCCTTCGAACCGGCGGGGCTTCCTACGAGCAGTACTTC. V usage is TRBV3-1 and J usage is TRBJ2-7; tentatively, D is TRBD2 (6 bases). The CDR3 has 16 amino acids. Germline V lookup: CDR1 LGHDT, CDR2 YNNKEL (reference sequence). With 4 bases removed from V and 1 base from J, the gap between germline ends came to 17 bases.

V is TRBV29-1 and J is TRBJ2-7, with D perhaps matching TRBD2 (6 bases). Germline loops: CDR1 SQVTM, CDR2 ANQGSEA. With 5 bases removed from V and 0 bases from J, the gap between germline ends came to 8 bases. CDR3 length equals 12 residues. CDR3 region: CSVRENSYEQYF. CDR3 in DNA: TGCAGCGTTCGGGAGAACTCCTACGAGCAGTACTTC.

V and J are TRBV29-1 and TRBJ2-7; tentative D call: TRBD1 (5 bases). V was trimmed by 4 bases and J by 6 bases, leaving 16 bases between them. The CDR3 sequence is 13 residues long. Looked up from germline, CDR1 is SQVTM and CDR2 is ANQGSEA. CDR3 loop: CSVGRGRAREQYF. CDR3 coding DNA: TGCAGCGTTGGCCGAGGCAGGGCCCGCGAGCAGTACTTC.

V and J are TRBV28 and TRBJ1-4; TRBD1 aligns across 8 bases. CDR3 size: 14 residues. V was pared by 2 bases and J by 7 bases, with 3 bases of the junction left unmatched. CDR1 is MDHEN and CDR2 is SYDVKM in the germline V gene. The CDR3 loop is CASSLPDRGEKLFF. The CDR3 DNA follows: TGTGCCAGCAGTTTACCCGACAGGGGTGAAAAACTGTTTTTT. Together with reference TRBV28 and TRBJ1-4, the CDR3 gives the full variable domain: DVKVTQSSRYLVKRTGEKVFLECVQDMDHENMFWYRQDPGLGLRLIYFSYDVKMKEKGDIPEGYSVSREKKERFSLILESASTNQTSMYLCASSLPDRGEKLFFGSGTQLSVL.

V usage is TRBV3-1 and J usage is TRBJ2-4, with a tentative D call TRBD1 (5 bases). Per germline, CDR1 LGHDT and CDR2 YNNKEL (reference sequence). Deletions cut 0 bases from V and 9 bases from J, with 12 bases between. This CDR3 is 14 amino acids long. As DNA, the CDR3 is TGTGCCAGCAGCCAAGACGTTGCAGGGTCCATTCAGTACTTC. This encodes CASSQDVAGSIQYF. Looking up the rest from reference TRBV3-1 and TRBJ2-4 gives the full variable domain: DTAVSQTPKYLVTQMGNDKSIKCEQNLGHDTMYWYKQDSKKFLKIMFSYNNKELIINETVPNRFSPKSPDKAHLNLHINSLELGDSAVYFCASSQDVAGSIQYFGAGTRLSVL.

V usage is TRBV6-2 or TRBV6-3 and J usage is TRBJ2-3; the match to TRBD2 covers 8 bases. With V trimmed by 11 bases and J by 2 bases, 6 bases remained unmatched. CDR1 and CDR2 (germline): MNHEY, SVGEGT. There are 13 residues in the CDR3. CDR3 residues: CAVLADHTDTQYF. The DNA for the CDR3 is TGTGCCGTACTAGCGGATCACACAGATACGCAGTATTTT.

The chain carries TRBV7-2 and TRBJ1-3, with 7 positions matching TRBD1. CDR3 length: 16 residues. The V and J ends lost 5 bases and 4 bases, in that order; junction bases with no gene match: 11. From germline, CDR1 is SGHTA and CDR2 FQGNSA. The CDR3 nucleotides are TGTGCCAGCAGCGAACACACAGGGGCGACGGGAAACACCATATATTTT. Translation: CASSEHTGATGNTIYF.

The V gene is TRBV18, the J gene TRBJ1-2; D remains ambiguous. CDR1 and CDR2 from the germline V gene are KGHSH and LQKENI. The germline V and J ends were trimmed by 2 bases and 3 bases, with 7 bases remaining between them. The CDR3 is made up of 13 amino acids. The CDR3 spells CASSPSLDYGYTF. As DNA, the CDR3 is TGTGCCAGCTCACCAAGCCTGGACTATGGCTACACCTTC. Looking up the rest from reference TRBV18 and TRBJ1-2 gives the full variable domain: NAGVMQNPRHLVRRRGQEARLRCSPMKGHSHVYWYRQLPEEGLKFMVYLQKENIIDESGMPKERFSAEFPKEGPSILRIQQVVRGDSAAYFCASSPSLDYGYTFGSGTRLTVV.

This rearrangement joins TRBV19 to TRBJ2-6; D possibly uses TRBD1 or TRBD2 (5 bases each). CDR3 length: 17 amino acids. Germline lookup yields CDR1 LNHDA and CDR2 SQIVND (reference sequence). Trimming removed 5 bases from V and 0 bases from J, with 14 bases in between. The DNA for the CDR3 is TGTGCCAGTAGTTTCCAGCAGGGAGACTCTGGGGCCAACGTCCTGACTTTC. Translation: CASSFQQGDSGANVLTF.

In DNA, the CDR3 is TGTGCCAGCAGCTTCGAGCGGGATACGCAGTATTTT. This translates into CASSFERDTQYF. This rearrangement joins TRBV7-9 to TRBJ2-3; weak D call: TRBD2 (5 bases). The V gene's germline CDR1 is SEHNR and CDR2 FQNEAQ (reference sequence). The CDR3 length is 12 residues. Trimming cost V 3 bases and J 6 bases, with 7 bases left between them.

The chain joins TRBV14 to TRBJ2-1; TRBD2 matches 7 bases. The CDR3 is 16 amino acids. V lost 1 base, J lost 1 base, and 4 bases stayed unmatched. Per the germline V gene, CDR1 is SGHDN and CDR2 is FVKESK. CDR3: CASSQVDGRSYNEQFF. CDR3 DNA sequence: TGTGCCAGCAGCCAAGTTGACGGGAGGTCCTACAATGAGCAGTTCTTC.

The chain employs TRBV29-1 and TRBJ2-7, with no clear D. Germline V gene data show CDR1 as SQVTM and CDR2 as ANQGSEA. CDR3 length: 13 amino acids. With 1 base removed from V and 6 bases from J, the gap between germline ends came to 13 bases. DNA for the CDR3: TGCAGCGTTGAAGCCGGTATAGGGCGCGAGCAGTACTTC. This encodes CSVEAGIGREQYF.

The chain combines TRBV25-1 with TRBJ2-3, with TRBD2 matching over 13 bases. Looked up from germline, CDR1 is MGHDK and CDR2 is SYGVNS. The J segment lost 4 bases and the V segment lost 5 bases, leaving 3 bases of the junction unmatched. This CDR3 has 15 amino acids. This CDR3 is CASSRLAGGPDTQYF. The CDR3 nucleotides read TGTGCCAGCAGTCGACTAGCGGGAGGCCCAGATACGCAGTATTTT.

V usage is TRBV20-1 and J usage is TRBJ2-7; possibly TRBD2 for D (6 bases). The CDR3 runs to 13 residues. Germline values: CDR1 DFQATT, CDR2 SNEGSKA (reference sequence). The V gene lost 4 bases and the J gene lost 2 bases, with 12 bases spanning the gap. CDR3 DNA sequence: TGCAGTGCTATGGGGACGGGAGCCTACGAGCAGTACTTC. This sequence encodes CSAMGTGAYEQYF.

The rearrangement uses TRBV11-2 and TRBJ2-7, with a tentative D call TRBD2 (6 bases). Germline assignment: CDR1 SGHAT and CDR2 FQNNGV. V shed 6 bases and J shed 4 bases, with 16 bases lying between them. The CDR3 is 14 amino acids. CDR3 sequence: CASRPLARGYEQYF. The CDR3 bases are TGTGCCAGCAGACCCCTGGCGCGGGGTTACGAGCAGTACTTC. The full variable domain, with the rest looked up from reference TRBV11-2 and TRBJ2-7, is EAGVAQSPRYKIIEKRQSVAFWCNPISGHATLYWYQQILGQGPKLLIQFQNNGVVDDSQLPKDRFSAERLKGVDSTLKIQPAKLEDSAVYLCASRPLARGYEQYFGPGTRLTVT.

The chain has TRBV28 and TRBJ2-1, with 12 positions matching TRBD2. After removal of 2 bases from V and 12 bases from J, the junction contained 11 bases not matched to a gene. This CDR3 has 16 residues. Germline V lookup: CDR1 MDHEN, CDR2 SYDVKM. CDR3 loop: CASSLVLAGGGRGQFF. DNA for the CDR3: TGTGCCAGCAGTTTAGTACTAGCGGGAGGAGGGAGGGGGCAGTTCTTC.

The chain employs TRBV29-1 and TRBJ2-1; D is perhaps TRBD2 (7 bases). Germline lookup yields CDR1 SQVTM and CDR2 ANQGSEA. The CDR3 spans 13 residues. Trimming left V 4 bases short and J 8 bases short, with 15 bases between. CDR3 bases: TGCAGCGTTGGGGCAGGGGAGGGCGATGAGCAGTTCTTC. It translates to CSVGAGEGDEQFF.

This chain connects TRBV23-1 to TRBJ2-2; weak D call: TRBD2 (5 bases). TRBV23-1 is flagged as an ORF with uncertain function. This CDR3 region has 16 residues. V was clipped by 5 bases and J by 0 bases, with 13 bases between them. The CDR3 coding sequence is TGCGCCAGCAGTATACGAGGGTTCGCGAACACCGGGGAGCTGTTTTTT. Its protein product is CASSIRGFANTGELFF.

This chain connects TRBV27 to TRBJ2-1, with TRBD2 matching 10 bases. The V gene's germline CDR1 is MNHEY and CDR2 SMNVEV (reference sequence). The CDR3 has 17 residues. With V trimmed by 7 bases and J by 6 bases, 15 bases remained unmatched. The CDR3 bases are TGTGCCAGCAAGTCCTTCGGGCTAGCGGGAGCGGGCAATGAGCAGTTCTTC. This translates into CASKSFGLAGAGNEQFF.